This paragraph reports one TCR beta chain. Antigen unknown. The data stem from a study of graft-versus-host responses after intestinal transplantation. At the level of the study: Transplant types were multivisceral, liver-intestinal, or isolated intestinal. The study gave all recipients anti-thymocyte globulin induction, then tacrolimus and steroids for about three years.

V lost 6 bases to trimming and J lost 2 bases, with 10 bases between them. The CDR3 runs 13 residues. Per germline, CDR1 SGHNT and CDR2 YYREEE (reference sequence). Study conclusions and caveats: Present in recipient marrow, GvH clones included some that appeared first in ileum or blood. Peak circulating GvH clone levels were associated with early post-transplant HvG declines.

Only in-frame clones appear in the TCRdb table, and some are missing; sequencing was by immunoSEQ multiplex PCR. The sample has approximately 80,000 clones, 85% to 90% seen once. The rearrangement uses TRBV5-4 and TRBJ2-3; D is unclear. This specimen was unstimulated CD4+ T cells sorted from spleen or lymph node cells, taken before intestinal transplant. The origin of this receptor is a human donor who received an intestinal transplant. CDR3 coding DNA: TGTGCCAGCAAGTACCTACCCACAGATACGCAGTATTTT. It encodes CASKYLPTDTQYF.